Listed below are T cell receptor beta chains from one sample, sequenced in a study of blood T cells in healthy people across ages. MiXCR, applied by TCRdb to the 5' RACE reads, yields one record per CDR3 protein. The sample records roughly 700,000 distinct CDR3 sequences, 20% to 25% being singletons. This sample was also put to use in a study of T cells of mothers and their children.

Specimen: blood. The receptors shown here come from a boy aged 5-17 years in good health. The CDR3 runs from the conserved cysteine through the conserved F or W. The order of the fields is V gene, D gene, clone size, J gene, CDR3 protein, CDR3 DNA. D genes are given only for firm matches. The size of a clone is reported for some rows only, either as once, few or many, or as a class for expanded clones.

>TRBV27|TRBD1|-|TRBJ1-3
CASTETGASSGNTIYF
TGTGCCAGCACCGAAACAGGGGCGAGCTCTGGAAACACCATATATTTT
>TRBV4-1|TRBD1|once|TRBJ1-2
CASSQEVRDRGYGYTF
TGCGCCAGCAGCCAAGAGGTCCGGGACAGGGGCTATGGCTACACCTTC
>TRBV6-1|-|few|TRBJ2-7
CASSEEAFLYEQYF
TGTGCCAGCAGTGAGGAAGCGTTCCTCTACGAGCAGTACTTC
>TRBV14|-|few|TRBJ2-7
CASSQEGGAGEQYF
TGTGCCAGCAGCCAAGAAGGTGGGGCGGGCGAGCAGTACTTC
>TRBV12-3/TRBV12-4|-|few|TRBJ1-1
CASTDVTEAFF
TGTGCCAGCACCGACGTTACTGAAGCTTTCTTT
>TRBV12-3/TRBV12-4|-|-|TRBJ2-1
CASSFLDTNEQFF
TGTGCCAGCAGTTTTCTGGACACCAATGAGCAGTTCTTC
>TRBV4-1|-|few|TRBJ2-5
CASSGGAVQETQYF
TGCGCCAGCAGCGGTGGGGCGGTCCAAGAGACCCAGTACTTC
>TRBV11-2|-|-|TRBJ2-5
CASSLVGWQLQETQYF
TGTGCCAGCAGCTTAGTTGGGTGGCAGCTCCAAGAGACCCAGTACTTC
>TRBV11-1|TRBD2|-|TRBJ2-3
CASSLEGPGLAGEPIQTPDTQYF
TGTGCCAGCAGCTTAGAGGGGCCGGGACTAGCGGGAGAACCCATTCAAACCCCAGATACGCAGTATTTT
>TRBV29-1|-|-|TRBJ2-5
CSVLRDWETQYF
TGCAGCGTACTCAGGGATTGGGAGACCCAGTACTTC
>TRBV27|TRBD1|-|TRBJ2-7
CASSPRDSLSEQYF
TGTGCCAGCAGTCCAAGGGACAGCCTAAGCGAGCAGTACTTC
>TRBV9|TRBD2|few|TRBJ2-5
CASSSPGGPGLETQYF
TGTGCCAGCAGCTCCCCGGGAGGACCCGGTCTGGAGACCCAGTACTTC
>TRBV20-1|-|few|TRBJ1-3
CSAEEPGRRFSGNTIYF
TGCAGTGCCGAAGAACCGGGACGGAGATTCTCTGGAAACACCATATATTTT
>TRBV3-1|-|-|TRBJ2-4
CASSQASQHDELSAKNIQYF
TGTGCCAGCAGCCAAGCTTCTCAGCACGACGAACTTTCAGCCAAAAACATTCAGTACTTC
>TRBV12-3/TRBV12-4|-|few|TRBJ1-5
CASSPWGVGQPQHF
TGTGCCAGCAGCCCTTGGGGTGTCGGTCAGCCCCAGCATTTT
>TRBV6-5|-|many|TRBJ2-5
CASMSGLRETQYF
TGTGCCAGCATGTCGGGACTTCGGGAGACCCAGTACTTC
>TRBV5-1|-|few|TRBJ2-7
CASSLGDGMANEQYF
TGCGCCAGCAGCTTAGGAGACGGAATGGCCAACGAGCAGTACTTC
>TRBV6-5|-|few|TRBJ1-1
CASSYTDTDTEAFF
TGTGCCAGCAGTTACACCGACACGGACACTGAAGCTTTCTTT
>TRBV6-5|TRBD2|-|TRBJ2-3
CASSPGLAGVVDTQYF
TGTGCCAGCAGCCCGGGACTAGCGGGGGTAGTGGATACGCAGTATTTT
>TRBV7-4|-|-|TRBJ2-1
CASSLRQSSYNEQFF
TGTGCCAGCAGCTTGAGACAGAGCTCCTACAATGAGCAGTTCTTC
>TRBV20-1|TRBD1|few|TRBJ2-7
CSARATGGSYEQYF
TGCAGTGCTAGAGCTACAGGGGGCTCCTACGAGCAGTACTTC
>TRBV29-1|-|-|TRBJ2-1
CSVEDQPGVQFF
TGCAGCGTTGAAGACCAACCGGGGGTGCAGTTCTTC
>TRBV29-1|-|-|TRBJ2-5
CSVGERGGRWETQYF
TGCAGCGTTGGGGAAAGGGGGGGTCGATGGGAGACCCAGTACTTC
>TRBV20-1|TRBD1|-|TRBJ2-7
CSAGAGGQGSEQYF
TGCAGTGCTGGAGCAGGCGGACAGGGTAGCGAGCAGTACTTC
>TRBV7-9|TRBD1|-|TRBJ2-2
CAGTTGVNTGELFF
TGTGCCGGTACCACAGGGGTGAACACCGGGGAGCTGTTTTTT
>TRBV4-1|TRBD1|few|TRBJ2-3
CASSQGDRAAGTDTQYF
TGCGCCAGCAGCCAAGGGGACAGAGCAGCCGGCACAGATACGCAGTATTTT
>TRBV7-9|TRBD1|-|TRBJ2-1
CASTLQGWSYNEQFF
TGTGCCAGCACCTTACAGGGGTGGTCCTACAATGAGCAGTTCTTC
>TRBV10-2|TRBD2|few|TRBJ2-1
CASSDRTSGPEGQFF
TGCGCCAGCAGTGACAGGACTAGCGGGCCCGAAGGGCAGTTCTTC
>TRBV6-6|-|few|TRBJ1-1
CASSYPRDTEAFF
TGTGCCAGCAGTTACCCCCGGGACACTGAAGCTTTCTTT
>TRBV3-1|-|-|TRBJ2-6
CASSQAKANVLTF
TGTGCCAGTAGCCAGGCAAAGGCCAACGTCCTGACTTTC
>TRBV27|-|-|TRBJ2-2
CASSSTLGGELFF
TGTGCCAGCAGTTCAACGCTGGGGGGGGAGCTGTTTTTT
>TRBV7-3|TRBD1|few|TRBJ2-1
CASSLQGQGVSYNEQFF
TGTGCCAGCAGCCTACAGGGACAGGGGGTCTCCTACAATGAGCAGTTCTTC